This T cell receptor (beta chain) originates from a study of shared clonotypes between healthy human individuals. Assay used: immunoSEQ multiplex PCR; TCRdb lists only in-frame clones, some missing. In the table there are around 1.9 million clones, just over 90% of which are singletons. Germline values: CDR1 MNHEY, CDR2 SMNVEV (reference sequence). J lost 5 bases, V lost 6 bases, and 15 bases had no gene match. CDR3 length equals 16 residues. Naivety among CD8 cells was defined by CD45RO negativity and positive CCR7 selection, thereby excluding terminally differentiated effector memory CD45RA+ cells.

Sequencing was performed on naive CD8+ T cells from PBMCs. The rearrangement joins TRBV27 to TRBJ2-5; 7 positions match TRBD1. The clonotype originates from a young man in good health. Some clones in this sample may be carry-over from other donors' samples. CDR3 sequence: CASRRDGTVFLETQYF. The CDR3 bases are TGTGCCAGCAGGAGAGACGGGACAGTTTTTTTGGAGACCCAGTACTTC.